The clone carrying this T cell receptor (beta chain) was picked up a small number of times. A universal primer site came from template switching; cDNA carried unique molecular identifiers. Each CDR3 protein gets one entry after TCRdb re-called the 5' RACE reads with MiXCR. This table holds about 290,000 distinct CDR3 sequences, over 8.5% found once. The data were obtained in a study of identical twins. The CDR3 has 16 amino acids. The germline CDR1 and CDR2 sequences are ENHRY and SYGVKD. V shed 4 bases and J 2 bases; nucleotides not matched to a gene: 6. These same data were also listed under a study on yellow fever vaccine responses in identical twins.

This clonotype was sampled from a woman under 30 in good health. The chain employs TRBV10-3 and TRBJ2-7; TRBD2 matches 12 bases. Sample: CD8+ T cells sorted from blood. CDR3 DNA: TGTGCCATCAGTGGCTCTAGCGGGAGGGCCCCCTACGAGCAGTACTTC. Encoded protein: CAISGSSGRAPYEQYF.